The 8 T cell receptor beta chains reported below all come from one sample, sequenced in a study of graft-versus-host responses after intestinal transplantation. These receptors have no identified antigens. Sequencing was performed with immunoSEQ multiplex PCR; in TCRdb, only in-frame clones are kept and a portion is missing. This table has tens of thousands of clones, roughly 92% appearing once. The specimen was unstimulated CD4+ T cells sorted from spleen or lymph node cells, collected before intestinal transplant. Source of these receptors: a human donor who received an intestinal transplant.

This chain joins TRBV5-6 and TRBJ2-1; D remains unclear. Trimming removed 3 bases at V and 9 bases at J, with 10 bases between. This CDR3 comprises 12 residues. Germline V CDR1 and CDR2: SGHDT, YYEEEE. The chain's CDR3 is CASSSAVGEQFF. The DNA for the CDR3 is TGTGCCAGCAGCTCAGCCGTCGGTGAGCAGTTCTTC.

The V gene is TRBV6-1, the J gene TRBJ1-2, with D possibly being TRBD1 (5 bases). Per germline, CDR1 MNHNS and CDR2 SASEGT. The CDR3 covers 14 residues. V gave up 0 bases and J gave up 8 bases, with 13 bases separating them. This CDR3 is CASSEAGTSLGYTF. The CDR3 bases are TGTGCCAGCAGTGAAGCAGGGACGAGTCTCGGCTACACCTTC.

The CDR3 is CASSLAPVTNYGYTF. The CDR3 DNA sequence: TGCGCCAGCAGCTTGGCCCCAGTAACTAACTATGGCTACACCTTC. The chain has TRBV5-1 and TRBJ1-2, with no clear D. Germline loops: CDR1 SGHRS, CDR2 YFSETQ. The V end was cut by 0 bases, the J end by 0 bases, with 9 bases between. The CDR3 has 15 amino acids.

The chain is built from TRBV19 and TRBJ1-5; 7 bases fit TRBD1. Germline CDR1 is LNHDA and CDR2 is SQIVND (reference sequence). Trimming removed 3 bases from V and 3 bases from J; junction bases left unmatched: 8. This CDR3 spans 16 amino acids. CDR3 sequence reads: CASSISAGGPNQPQHF. The CDR3 DNA follows: TGTGCCAGTAGTATTAGTGCAGGGGGACCCAATCAGCCCCAGCATTTT.

The chain employs TRBV27 and TRBJ2-1; 7 positions match TRBD1. Germline V gene lookup returns CDR1 MNHEY and CDR2 SMNVEV (reference sequence). J lost 8 bases, V lost 1 base, and 8 bases had no gene match. The CDR3 covers 15 residues. The CDR3 sequence is CASSLLLGGQYEQFF. The CDR3 DNA follows: TGTGCCAGCAGTTTATTGTTAGGGGGCCAATATGAGCAGTTCTTC.

CDR3 nucleotide sequence: TGTGCCAGCAGCTTAGGTTCGTTGATCTACGAGCAGTACTTC. This sequence encodes CASSLGSLIYEQYF. The chain is built from TRBV11-2 and TRBJ2-7; D is unclear. CDR1 is SGHAT, CDR2 FQNNGV, per germline. The CDR3 runs 14 residues. Trimming stripped 1 base from V and 3 bases from J, with 10 bases between.

For this clone: The same CDR3 is also encoded by other DNA sequences in this sample. The chain uses TRBV18 and TRBJ2-3; D is unresolved. The V and J ends lost 2 bases and 3 bases respectively, with 3 bases between them. The CDR3 totals 12 residues. From germline, CDR1 is KGHSH and CDR2 LQKENI. The CDR3, as DNA: TGTGCCAGCTCACCAACGACAGATACGCAGTATTTT. Protein: CASSPTTDTQYF.

This chain uses TRBV25-1 with TRBJ2-1, with 15 nucleotides matching TRBD2. The J segment lost 7 bases and the V segment lost 2 bases, leaving 3 bases of the junction unmatched. The CDR3 has 16 amino acids. Germline lookup yields CDR1 MGHDK and CDR2 SYGVNS. The CDR3 is CASSERTSGRANEQFF. The DNA for the CDR3 is TGTGCCAGCAGTGAAAGGACTAGCGGGAGGGCTAATGAGCAGTTCTTC.